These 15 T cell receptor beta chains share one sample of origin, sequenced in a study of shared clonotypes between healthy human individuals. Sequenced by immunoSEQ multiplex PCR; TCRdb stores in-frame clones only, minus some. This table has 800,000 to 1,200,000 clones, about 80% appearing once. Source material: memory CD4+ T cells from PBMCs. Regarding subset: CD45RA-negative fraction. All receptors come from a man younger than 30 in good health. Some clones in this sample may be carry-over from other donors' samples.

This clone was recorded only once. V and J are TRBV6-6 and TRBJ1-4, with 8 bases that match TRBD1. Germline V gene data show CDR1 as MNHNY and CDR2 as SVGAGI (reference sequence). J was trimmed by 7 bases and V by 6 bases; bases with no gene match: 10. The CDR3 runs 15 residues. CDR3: CASRTQGARVEKLFF. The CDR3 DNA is TGTGCCAGCAGAACTCAGGGGGCCAGAGTTGAAAAACTGTTTTTT.

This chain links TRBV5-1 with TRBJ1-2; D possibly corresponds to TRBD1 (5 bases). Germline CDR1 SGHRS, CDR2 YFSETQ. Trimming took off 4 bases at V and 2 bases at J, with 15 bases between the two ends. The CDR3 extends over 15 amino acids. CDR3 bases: TGCGCCAGCAGCGGGGAACCGGGACGGAACTATGGCTACACCTTC. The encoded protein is CASSGEPGRNYGYTF.

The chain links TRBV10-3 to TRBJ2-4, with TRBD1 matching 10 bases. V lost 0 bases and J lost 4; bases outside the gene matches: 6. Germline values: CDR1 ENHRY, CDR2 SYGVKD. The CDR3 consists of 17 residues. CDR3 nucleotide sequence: TGTGCCATCAGTGAGTCGGGACAGGGGACCCCAAAAAACATTCAGTACTTC. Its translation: CAISESGQGTPKNIQYF.

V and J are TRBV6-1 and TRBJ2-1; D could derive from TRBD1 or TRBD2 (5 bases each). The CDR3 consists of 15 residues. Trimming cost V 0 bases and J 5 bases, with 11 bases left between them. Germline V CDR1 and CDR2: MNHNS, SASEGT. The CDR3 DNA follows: TGTGCCAGCAGTGAAGCGGGGTGGGGGAACAATGAGCAGTTCTTC. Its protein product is CASSEAGWGNNEQFF.

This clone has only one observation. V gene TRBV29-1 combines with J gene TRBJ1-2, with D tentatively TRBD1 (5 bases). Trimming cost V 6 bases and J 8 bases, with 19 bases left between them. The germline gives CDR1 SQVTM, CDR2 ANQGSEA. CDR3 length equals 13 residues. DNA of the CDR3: TGCAGCGTAGCCAGGGTCCCCCTTGAGGGCTACACCTTC. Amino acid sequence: CSVARVPLEGYTF.

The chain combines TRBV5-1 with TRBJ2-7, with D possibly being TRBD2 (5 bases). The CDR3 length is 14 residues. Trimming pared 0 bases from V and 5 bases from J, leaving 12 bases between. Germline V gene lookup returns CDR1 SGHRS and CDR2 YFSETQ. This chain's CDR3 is CASSLARLGDEQYF. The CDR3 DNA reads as TGCGCCAGCAGCTTGGCCAGGCTCGGGGACGAGCAGTACTTC. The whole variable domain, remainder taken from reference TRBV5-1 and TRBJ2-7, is KAGVTQTPRYLIKTRGQQVTLSCSPISGHRSVSWYQQTPGQGLQFLFEYFSETQRNKGNFPGRFSGRQFSNSRSEMNVSTLELGDSALYLCASSLARLGDEQYFGPGTRLTVT.

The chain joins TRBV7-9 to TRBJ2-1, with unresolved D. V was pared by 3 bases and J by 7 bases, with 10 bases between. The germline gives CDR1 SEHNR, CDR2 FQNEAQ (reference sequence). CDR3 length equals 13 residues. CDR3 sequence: CASSFVSGNEQFF. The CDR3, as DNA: TGTGCCAGCAGCTTTGTGTCGGGTAATGAGCAGTTCTTC.

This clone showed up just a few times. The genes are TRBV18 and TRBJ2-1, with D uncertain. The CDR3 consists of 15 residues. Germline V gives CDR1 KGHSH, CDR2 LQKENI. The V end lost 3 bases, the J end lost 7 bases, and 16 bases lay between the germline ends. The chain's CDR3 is CASSPGPTNGNEQFF. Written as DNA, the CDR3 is TGTGCCAGCTCACCCGGTCCTACCAACGGGAATGAGCAGTTCTTC.

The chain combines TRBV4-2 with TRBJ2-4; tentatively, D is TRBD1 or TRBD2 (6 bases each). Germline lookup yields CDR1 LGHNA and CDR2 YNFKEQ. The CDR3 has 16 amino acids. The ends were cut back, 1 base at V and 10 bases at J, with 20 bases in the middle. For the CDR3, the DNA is TGTGCCAGCAGCCAAGCAGCGGTTAGGGGGACTGTAATTCAGTACTTC. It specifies CASSQAAVRGTVIQYF.

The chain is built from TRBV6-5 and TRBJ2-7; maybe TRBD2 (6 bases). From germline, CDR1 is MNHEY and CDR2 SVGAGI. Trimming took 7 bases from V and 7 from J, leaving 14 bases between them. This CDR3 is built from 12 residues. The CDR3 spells CASNGSGREQYF. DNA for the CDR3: TGTGCCAGCAATGGTTCAGGGAGGGAGCAGTACTTC.

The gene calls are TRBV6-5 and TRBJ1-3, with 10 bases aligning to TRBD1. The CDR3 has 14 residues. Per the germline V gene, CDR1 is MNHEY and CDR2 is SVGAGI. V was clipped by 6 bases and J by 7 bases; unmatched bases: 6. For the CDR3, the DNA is TGTGCCAGCAGCCCGGGACAGGGGTTTAACACCATATATTTT. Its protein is CASSPGQGFNTIYF.

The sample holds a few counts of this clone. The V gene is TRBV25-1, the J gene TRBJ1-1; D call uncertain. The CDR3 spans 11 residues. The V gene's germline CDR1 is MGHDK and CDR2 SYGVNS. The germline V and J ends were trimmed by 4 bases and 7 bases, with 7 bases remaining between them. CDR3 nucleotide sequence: TGTGCCAGCAGTGCCGTATTTGAAGCTTTCTTT. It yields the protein CASSAVFEAFF.

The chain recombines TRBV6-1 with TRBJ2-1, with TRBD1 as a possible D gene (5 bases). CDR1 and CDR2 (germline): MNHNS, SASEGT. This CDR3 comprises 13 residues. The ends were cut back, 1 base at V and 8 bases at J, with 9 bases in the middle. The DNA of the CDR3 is TGTGCCAGCAGTGAAGTTTTCAGGGATGAGCAGTTCTTC. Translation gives CASSEVFRDEQFF.

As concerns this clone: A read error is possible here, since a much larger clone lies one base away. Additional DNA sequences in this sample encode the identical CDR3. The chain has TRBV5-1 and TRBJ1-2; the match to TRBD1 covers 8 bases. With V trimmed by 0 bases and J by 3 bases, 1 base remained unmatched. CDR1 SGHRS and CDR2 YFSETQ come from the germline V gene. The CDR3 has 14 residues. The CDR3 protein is CASSLGGQDYGYTF. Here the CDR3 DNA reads TGCGCCAGCAGCTTGGGGGGACAGGACTATGGCTACACCTTC.

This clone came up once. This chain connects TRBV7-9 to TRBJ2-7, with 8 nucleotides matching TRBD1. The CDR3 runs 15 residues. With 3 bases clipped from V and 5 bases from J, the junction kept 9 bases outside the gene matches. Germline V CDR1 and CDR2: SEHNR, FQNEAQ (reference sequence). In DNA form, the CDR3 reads TGTGCCAGCAGCTTTTTCGACAGGGGTAGCGACGAGCAGTACTTC. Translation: CASSFFDRGSDEQYF. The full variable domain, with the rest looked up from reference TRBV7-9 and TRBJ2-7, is DTGVSQNPRHKITKRGQNVTFRCDPISEHNRLYWYRQTLGQGPEFLTYFQNEAQLEKSRLLSDRFSAERPKGSFSTLEIQRTEQGDSAMYLCASSFFDRGSDEQYFGPGTRLTVT.